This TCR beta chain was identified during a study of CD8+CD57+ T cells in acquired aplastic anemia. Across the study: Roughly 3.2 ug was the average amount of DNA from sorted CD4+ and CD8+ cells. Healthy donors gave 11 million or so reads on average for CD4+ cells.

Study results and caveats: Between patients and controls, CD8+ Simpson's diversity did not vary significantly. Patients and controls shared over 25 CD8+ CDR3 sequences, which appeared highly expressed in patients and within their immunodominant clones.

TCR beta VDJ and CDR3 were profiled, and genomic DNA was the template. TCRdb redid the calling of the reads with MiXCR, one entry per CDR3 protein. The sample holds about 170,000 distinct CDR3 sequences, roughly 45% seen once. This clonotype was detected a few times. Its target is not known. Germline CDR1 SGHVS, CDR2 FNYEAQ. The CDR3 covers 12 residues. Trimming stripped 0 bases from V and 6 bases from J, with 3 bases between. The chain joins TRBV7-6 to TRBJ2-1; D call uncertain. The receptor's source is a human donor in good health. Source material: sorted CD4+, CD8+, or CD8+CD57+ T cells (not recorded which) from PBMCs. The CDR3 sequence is CASSLAANEQFF. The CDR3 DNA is TGTGCCAGCAGCTTAGCGGCCAATGAGCAGTTCTTC.